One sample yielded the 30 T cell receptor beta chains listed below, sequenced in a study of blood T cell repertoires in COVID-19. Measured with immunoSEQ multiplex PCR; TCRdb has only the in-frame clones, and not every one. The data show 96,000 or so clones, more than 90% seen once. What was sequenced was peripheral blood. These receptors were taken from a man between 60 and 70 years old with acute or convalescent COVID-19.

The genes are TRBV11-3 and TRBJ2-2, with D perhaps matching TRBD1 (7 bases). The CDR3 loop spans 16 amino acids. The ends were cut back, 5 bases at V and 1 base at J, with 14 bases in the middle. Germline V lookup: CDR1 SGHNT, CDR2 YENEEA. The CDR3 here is CASSPPRDRNTGELFF. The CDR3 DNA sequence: TGTGCCAGCAGCCCCCCGCGGGACAGGAACACCGGGGAGCTGTTTTTT.

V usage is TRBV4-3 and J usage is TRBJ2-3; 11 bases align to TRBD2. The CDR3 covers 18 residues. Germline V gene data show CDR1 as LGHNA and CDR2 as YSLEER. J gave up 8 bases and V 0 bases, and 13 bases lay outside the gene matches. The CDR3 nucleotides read TGCGCCAGCAGCCAAGATCTACTAGCGGGAGTGGGTCCAGGTACGCAGTATTTT. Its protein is CASSQDLLAGVGPGTQYF.

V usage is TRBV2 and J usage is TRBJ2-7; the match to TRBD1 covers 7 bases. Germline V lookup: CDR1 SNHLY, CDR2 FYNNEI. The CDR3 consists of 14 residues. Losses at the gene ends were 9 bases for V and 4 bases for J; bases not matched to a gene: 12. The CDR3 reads CARGTGTARYEQYF. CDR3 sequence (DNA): TGTGCCAGGGGGACCGGGACAGCGCGTTACGAGCAGTACTTC.

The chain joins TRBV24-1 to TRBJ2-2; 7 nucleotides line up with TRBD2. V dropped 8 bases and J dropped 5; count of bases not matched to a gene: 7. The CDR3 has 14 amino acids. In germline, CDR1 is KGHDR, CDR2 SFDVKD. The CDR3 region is CATNTERGTGELFF. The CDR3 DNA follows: TGTGCCACCAATACTGAGCGGGGTACCGGGGAGCTGTTTTTT.

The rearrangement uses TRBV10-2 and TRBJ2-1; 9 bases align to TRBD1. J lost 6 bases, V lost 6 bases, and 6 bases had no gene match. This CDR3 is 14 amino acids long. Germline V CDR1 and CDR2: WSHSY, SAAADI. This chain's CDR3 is CASRPGTGTNEQFF. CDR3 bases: TGCGCCAGCAGACCCGGGACAGGGACCAATGAGCAGTTCTTC.

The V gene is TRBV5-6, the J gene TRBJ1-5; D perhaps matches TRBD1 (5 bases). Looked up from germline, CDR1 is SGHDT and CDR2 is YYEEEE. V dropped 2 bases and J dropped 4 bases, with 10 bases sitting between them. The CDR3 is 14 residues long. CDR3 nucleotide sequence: TGTGCCAGCAGCTTTCGACAGTTGAATCAGCCCCAGCATTTT. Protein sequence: CASSFRQLNQPQHF.

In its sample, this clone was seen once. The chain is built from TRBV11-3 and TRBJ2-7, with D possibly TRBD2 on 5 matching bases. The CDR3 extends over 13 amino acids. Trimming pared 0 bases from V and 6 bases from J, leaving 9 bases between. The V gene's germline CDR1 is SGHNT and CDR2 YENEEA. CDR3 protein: CASSLEEGREQYF. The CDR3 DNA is TGTGCCAGCAGCTTAGAAGAGGGTCGCGAGCAGTACTTC.

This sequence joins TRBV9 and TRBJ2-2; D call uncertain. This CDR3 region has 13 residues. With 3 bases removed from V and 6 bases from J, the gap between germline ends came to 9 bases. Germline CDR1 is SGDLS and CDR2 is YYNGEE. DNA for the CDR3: TGTGCCAGCAGCGCAACTACGGCCGGGGAGCTGTTTTTT. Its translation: CASSATTAGELFF.

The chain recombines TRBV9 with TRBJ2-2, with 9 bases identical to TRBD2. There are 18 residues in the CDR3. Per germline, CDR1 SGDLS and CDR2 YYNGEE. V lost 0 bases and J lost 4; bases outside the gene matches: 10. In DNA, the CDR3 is TGTGCCAGCAGCGTAGTTCAGACTAGCGGAACGATCACCGGGGAGCTGTTTTTT. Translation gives CASSVVQTSGTITGELFF. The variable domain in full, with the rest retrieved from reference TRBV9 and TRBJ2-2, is DSGVTQTPKHLITATGQRVTLRCSPRSGDLSVYWYQQSLDQGLQFLIQYYNGEERAKGNILERFSAQQFPDLHSELNLSSLELGDSALYFCASSVVQTSGTITGELFFGEGSRLTVL.

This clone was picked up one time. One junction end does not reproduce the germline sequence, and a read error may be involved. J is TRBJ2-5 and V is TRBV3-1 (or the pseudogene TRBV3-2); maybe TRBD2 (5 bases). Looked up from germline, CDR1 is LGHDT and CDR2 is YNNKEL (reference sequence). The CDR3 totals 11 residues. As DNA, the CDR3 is TGTGCCAGCAGCCAAATAGGACTCCGCCACTTC. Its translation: CASSQIGLRHF.

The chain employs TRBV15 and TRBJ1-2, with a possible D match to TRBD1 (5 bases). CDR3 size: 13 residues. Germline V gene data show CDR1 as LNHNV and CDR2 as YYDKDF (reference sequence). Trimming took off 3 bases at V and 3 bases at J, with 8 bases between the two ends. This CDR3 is CATSRGLDYGYTF. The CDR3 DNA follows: TGTGCCACCAGCAGGGGGCTTGACTATGGCTACACCTTC.

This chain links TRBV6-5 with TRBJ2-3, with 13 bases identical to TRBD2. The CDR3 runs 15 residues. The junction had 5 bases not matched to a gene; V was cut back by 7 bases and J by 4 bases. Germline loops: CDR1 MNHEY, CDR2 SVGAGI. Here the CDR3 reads CASTSLAGGADTQYF. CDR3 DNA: TGTGCCAGCACCTCACTAGCGGGAGGGGCAGATACGCAGTATTTT.

CDR3 in DNA: TGTGCCAGCGTCCCTGATTCACAAACGGGAGAGACCCAGTACTTC. Its protein product is CASVPDSQTGETQYF. This rearrangement joins TRBV2 to TRBJ2-5; D ambiguous. This CDR3 contains 15 residues. The germline gives CDR1 SNHLY, CDR2 FYNNEI. Trimming removed 8 bases at V and 4 bases at J, with 20 bases between.

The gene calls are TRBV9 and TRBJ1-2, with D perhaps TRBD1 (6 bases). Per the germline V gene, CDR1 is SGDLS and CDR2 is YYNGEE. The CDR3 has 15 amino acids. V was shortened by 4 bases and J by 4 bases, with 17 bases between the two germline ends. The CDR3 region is CASSKGTRSGYGYTF. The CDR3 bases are TGTGCCAGCAGCAAAGGGACAAGAAGTGGCTATGGCTACACCTTC.

CDR3 region: CASSLQGAMTEAFF. As DNA, the CDR3 is TGTGCCAGCAGTTTACAGGGGGCTATGACTGAAGCTTTCTTT. The gene calls are TRBV28 and TRBJ1-1; the match to TRBD1 covers 8 bases. With 2 bases clipped from V and 5 bases from J, the junction kept 4 bases outside the gene matches. Germline V gives CDR1 MDHEN, CDR2 SYDVKM. This CDR3 has 14 residues.

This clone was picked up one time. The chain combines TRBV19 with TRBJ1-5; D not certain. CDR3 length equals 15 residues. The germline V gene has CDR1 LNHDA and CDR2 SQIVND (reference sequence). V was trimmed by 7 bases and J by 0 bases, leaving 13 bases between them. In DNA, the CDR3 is TGTGCCAGTACCCCGACGGGTGATAGCAATCAGCCCCAGCATTTT. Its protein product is CASTPTGDSNQPQHF.

CDR3 DNA sequence: TGTGCCAGCAGCCCGGACACTGAAGCTTTCTTT. It is translated as CASSPDTEAFF. The chain combines TRBV7-8 with TRBJ1-1; D unresolved. The CDR3 has 11 residues. Trimming removed 5 bases at V and 3 bases at J, with 4 bases between. Germline CDR1 reads SGHVS; CDR2 reads FQNEAQ.

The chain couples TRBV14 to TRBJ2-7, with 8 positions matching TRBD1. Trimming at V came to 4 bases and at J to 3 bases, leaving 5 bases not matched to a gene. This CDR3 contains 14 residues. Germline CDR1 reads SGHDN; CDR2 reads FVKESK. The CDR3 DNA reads TGTGCCAGCAGCCGTAGCAGGGGGCTCTACGAGCAGTACTTC. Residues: CASSRSRGLYEQYF.

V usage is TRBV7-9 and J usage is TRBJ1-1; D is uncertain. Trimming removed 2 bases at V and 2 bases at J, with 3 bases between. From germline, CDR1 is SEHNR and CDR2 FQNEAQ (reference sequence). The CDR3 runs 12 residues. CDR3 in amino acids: CASSLLNTEAFF. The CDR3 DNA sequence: TGTGCCAGCAGCTTATTAAACACTGAAGCTTTCTTT.

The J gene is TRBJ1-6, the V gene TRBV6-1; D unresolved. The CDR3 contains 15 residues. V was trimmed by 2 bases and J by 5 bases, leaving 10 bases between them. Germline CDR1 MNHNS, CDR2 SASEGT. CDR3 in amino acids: CASSELAVNNSPLHF. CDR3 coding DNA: TGTGCCAGCAGTGAATTGGCCGTTAATAATTCACCCCTCCACTTT.

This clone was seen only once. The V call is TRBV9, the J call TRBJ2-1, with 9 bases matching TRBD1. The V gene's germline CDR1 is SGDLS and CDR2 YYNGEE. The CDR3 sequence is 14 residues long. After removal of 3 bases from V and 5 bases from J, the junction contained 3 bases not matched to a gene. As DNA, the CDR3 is TGTGCCAGCAGCGGCACAGGGGGCCACAATGAGCAGTTCTTC. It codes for CASSGTGGHNEQFF.

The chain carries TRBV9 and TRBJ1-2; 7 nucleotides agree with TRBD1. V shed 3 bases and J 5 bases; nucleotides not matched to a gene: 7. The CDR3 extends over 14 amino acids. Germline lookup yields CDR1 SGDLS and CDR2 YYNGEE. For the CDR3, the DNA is TGTGCCAGCAGCGCGACGGACAGGCTGTATGGCTACACCTTC. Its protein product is CASSATDRLYGYTF.

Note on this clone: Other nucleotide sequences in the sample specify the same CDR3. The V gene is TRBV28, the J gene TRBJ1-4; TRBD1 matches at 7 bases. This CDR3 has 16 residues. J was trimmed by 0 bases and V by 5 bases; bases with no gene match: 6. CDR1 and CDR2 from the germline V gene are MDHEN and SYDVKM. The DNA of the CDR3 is TGTGCCAGCAGTCGACAGGGAAAGGCAACTAATGAAAAACTGTTTTTT. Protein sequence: CASSRQGKATNEKLFF.

CDR3 DNA sequence: TGTGCCAGCTCTTCTGGCCCAGGGGGCTATGGCTACACCTTC. Translated: CASSSGPGGYGYTF. The chain recombines TRBV18 with TRBJ1-2, with 7 nucleotides matching TRBD1. This CDR3 contains 14 residues. From germline, CDR1 is KGHSH and CDR2 LQKENI. J lost 4 bases, V lost 6 bases, and 8 bases had no gene match.

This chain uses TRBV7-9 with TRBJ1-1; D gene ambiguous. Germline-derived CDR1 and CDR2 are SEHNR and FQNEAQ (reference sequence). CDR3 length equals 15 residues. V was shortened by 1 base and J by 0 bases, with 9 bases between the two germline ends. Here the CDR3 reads CASSLGAGLNTEAFF. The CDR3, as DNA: TGTGCCAGCAGCTTAGGGGCGGGATTGAACACTGAAGCTTTCTTT.

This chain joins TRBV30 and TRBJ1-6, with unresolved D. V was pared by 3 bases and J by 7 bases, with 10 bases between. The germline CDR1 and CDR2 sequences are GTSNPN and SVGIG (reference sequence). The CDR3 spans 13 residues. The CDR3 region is CAWRVTENSPLHF. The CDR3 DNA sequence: TGTGCCTGGAGGGTGACGGAGAATTCACCCCTCCACTTT.

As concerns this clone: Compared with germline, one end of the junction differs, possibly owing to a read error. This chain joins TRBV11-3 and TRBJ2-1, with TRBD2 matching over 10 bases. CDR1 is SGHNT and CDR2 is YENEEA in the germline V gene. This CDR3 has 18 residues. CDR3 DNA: TGTGCCAGCAGCCTAGAAAGCGGGAGGGCCTTTCTTTCGAATGAGCAGTTCTTC. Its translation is CASSLESGRAFLSNEQFF.

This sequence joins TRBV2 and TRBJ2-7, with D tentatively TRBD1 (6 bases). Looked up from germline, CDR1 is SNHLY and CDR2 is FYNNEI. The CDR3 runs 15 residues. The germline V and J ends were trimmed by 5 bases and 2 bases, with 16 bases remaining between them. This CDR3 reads CASSKSTGRTYEQYF. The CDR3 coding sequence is TGTGCCAGCAGTAAGTCGACAGGTCGGACCTACGAGCAGTACTTC.

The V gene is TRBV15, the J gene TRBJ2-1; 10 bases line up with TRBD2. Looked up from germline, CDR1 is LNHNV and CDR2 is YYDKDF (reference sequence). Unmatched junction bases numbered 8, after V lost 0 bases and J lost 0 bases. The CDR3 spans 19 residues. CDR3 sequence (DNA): TGTGCCACCAGCAGAGATTTAAAGTCTAGCGGGAGCTCCTACAATGAGCAGTTCTTC. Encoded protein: CATSRDLKSSGSSYNEQFF.

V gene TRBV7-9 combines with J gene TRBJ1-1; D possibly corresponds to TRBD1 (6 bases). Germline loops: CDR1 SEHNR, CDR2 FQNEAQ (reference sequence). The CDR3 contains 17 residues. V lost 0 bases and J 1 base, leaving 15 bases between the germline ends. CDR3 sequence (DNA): TGTGCCAGCAGCTTAGCAAGAGGGGGTCGGAGGAACACTGAAGCTTTCTTT. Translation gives CASSLARGGRRNTEAFF.